This TCR beta chain came from a study of T cell repertoires in cytomegalovirus infection. Study summary: The authors used CMV epitopes that were HLA-C-restricted (recently identified) and HLA-B-restricted (well studied). Signatures in public TCR beta sequences pointed to both CMV infection and matching HLA type. Findings and limits, study-wide: CMV-specific TCR beta clonotypes restricted by HLA-C dominated the ex vivo response.

Concerning this clonotype: Its specificity is unknown.

TCRdb analysed the reads with MiXCR anew, one entry per CDR3 protein. Here the sample spans roughly 800,000 distinct CDR3 sequences, 29% being singletons. This TCR derives from a human donor in good health (CMV status not recorded). Some clones in this sample may be carry-over from other donors' samples. Specimen: cultured CD8+ T cells from PBMCs, collected from culture after CMV antigen stimulation.

The CDR3 spells CASSDSVAGGLYNEQFF. The CDR3 nucleotides are TGTGCCAGCAGTGACTCGGTAGCGGGGGGGCTTTACAATGAGCAGTTCTTC. The chain recombines TRBV6-4 with TRBJ2-1; 11 nucleotides align to TRBD2. Trimming at V came to 0 bases and at J to 4 bases, leaving 5 bases not matched to a gene. The CDR3 extends over 17 amino acids. Germline CDR1 MRHNA, CDR2 SNTAGT.